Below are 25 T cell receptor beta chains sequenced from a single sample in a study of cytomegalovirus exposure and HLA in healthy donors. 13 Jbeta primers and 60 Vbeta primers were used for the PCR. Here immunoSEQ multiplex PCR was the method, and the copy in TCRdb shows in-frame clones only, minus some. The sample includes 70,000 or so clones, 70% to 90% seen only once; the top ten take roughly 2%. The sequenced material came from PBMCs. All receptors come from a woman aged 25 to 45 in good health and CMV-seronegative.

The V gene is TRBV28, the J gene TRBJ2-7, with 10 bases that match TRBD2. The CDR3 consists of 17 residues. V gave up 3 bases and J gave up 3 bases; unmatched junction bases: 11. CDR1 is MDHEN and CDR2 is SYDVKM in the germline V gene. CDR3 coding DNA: TGTGCCAGCAGTTTCTCGCAGGGGACTAGCGTCATCTACGAGCAGTACTTC. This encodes CASSFSQGTSVIYEQYF.

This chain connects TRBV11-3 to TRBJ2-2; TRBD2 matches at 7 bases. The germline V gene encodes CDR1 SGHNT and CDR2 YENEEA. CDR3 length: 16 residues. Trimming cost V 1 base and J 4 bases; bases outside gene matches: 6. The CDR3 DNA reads TGTGCCAGCAGCTTAGGAGCGGGGTGGGGCACCGGGGAGCTGTTTTTT. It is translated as CASSLGAGWGTGELFF.

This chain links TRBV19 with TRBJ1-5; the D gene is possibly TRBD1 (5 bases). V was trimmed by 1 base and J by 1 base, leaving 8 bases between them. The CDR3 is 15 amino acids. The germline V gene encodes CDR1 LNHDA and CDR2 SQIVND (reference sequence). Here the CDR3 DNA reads TGTGCCAGTAGTATAGTGGGGCAGAGCAATCAGCCCCAGCATTTT. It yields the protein CASSIVGQSNQPQHF.

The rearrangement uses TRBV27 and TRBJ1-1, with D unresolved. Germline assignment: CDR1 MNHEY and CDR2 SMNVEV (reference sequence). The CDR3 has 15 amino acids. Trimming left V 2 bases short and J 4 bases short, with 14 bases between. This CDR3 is CASSLASAGSTEAFF. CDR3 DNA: TGTGCCAGCAGTTTAGCTTCCGCGGGGAGCACTGAAGCTTTCTTT.

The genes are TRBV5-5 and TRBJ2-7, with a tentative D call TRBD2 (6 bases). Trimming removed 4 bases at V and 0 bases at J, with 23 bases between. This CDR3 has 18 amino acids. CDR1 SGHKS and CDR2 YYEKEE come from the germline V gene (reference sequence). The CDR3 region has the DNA TGTGCCAGCAGCCCGGGACCGGGGGTAGCGGAGATCTCCTACGAGCAGTACTTC. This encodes CASSPGPGVAEISYEQYF.

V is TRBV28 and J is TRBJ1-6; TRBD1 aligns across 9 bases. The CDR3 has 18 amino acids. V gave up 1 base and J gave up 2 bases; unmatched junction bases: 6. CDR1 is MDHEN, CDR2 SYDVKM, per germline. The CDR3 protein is CASSLYRGRGTYNSPLHF. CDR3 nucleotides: TGTGCCAGCAGTTTATACAGGGGGCGCGGGACCTATAATTCACCCCTCCACTTT.

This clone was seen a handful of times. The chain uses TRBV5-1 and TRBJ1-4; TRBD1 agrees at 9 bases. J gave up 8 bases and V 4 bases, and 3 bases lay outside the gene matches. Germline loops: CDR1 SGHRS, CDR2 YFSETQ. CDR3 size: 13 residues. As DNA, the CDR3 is TGCGCCAGCAGCCCGACAGGGGGGGAAAAACTGTTTTTT. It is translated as CASSPTGGEKLFF.

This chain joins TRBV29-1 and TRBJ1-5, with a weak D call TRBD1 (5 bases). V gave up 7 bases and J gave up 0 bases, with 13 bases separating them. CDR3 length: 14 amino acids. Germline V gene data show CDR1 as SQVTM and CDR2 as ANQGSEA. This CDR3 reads CSAAWGGSNQPQHF. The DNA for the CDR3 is TGCAGCGCTGCGTGGGGGGGTAGCAATCAGCCCCAGCATTTT.

CDR3 sequence (DNA): TGTGCCAGCAGTGGGGGGACAGCTTTGACTTACGAGCAGTACTTC. Translation gives CASSGGTALTYEQYF. The chain couples TRBV6-1 to TRBJ2-7; 7 bases align to TRBD1. Germline-derived CDR1 and CDR2 are MNHNS and SASEGT. The CDR3 covers 15 residues. Germline trimming cut 4 bases from V and 4 bases from J; bases unmatched to any gene: 10.

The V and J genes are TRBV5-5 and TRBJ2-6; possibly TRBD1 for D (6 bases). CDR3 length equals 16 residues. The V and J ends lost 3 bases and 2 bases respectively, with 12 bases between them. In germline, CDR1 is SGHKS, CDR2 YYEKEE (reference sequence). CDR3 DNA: TGTGCCAGCAGCTGGCAGGGGAGTACTGGGGCCAACGTCCTGACTTTC. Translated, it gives CASSWQGSTGANVLTF.

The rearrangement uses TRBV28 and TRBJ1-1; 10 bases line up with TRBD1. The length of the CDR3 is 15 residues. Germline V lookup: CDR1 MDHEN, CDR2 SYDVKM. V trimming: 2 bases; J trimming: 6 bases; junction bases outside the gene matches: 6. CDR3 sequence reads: CASSLTDRGLAEAFF. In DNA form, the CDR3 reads TGTGCCAGCAGTTTAACTGACAGGGGGCTGGCTGAAGCTTTCTTT. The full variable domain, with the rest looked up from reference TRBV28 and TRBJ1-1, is DVKVTQSSRYLVKRTGEKVFLECVQDMDHENMFWYRQDPGLGLRLIYFSYDVKMKEKGDIPEGYSVSREKKERFSLILESASTNQTSMYLCASSLTDRGLAEAFFGQGTRLTVV.

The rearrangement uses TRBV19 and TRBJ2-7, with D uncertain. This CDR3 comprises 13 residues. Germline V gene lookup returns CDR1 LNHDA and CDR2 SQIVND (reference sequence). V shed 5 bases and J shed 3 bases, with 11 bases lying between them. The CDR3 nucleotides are TGTGCCAGTAGTCTCAGACCAGGCTACGAGCAGTACTTC. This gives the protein CASSLRPGYEQYF. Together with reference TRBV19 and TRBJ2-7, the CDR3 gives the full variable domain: DGGITQSPKYLFRKEGQNVTLSCEQNLNHDAMYWYRQDPGQGLRLIYYSQIVNDFQKGDIAEGYSVSREKKESFPLTVTSAQKNPTAFYLCASSLRPGYEQYFGPGTRLTVT.

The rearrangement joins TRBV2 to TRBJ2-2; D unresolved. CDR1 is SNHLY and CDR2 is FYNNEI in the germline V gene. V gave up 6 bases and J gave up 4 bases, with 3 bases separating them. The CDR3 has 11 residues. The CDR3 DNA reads TGTGCCAGCAGGCGCACCGGGGAGCTGTTTTTT. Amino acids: CASRRTGELFF.

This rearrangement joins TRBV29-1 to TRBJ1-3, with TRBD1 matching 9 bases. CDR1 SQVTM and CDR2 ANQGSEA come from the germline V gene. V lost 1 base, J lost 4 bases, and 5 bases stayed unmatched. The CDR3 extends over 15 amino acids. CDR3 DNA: TGCAGCGTTGAAGTTTTACAGGGGGCAGGAAACACCATATATTTT. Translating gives CSVEVLQGAGNTIYF.

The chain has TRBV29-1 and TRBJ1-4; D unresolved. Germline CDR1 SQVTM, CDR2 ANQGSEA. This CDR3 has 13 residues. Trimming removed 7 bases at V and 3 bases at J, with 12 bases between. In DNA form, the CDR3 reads TGCAGCGCTGGATGGCAGGCTAATGAAAAACTGTTTTTT. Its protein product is CSAGWQANEKLFF.

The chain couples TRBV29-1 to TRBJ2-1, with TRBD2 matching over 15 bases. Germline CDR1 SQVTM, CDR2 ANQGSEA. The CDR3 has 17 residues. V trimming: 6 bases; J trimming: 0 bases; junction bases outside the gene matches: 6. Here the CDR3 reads CSVIGLAGGSSYNEQFF. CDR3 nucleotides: TGCAGCGTCATAGGACTAGCGGGGGGGAGCTCCTACAATGAGCAGTTCTTC.

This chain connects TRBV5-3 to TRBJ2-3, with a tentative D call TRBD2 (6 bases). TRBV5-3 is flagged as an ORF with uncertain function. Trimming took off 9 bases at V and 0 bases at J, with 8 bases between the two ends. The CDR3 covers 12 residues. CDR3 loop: CAKRVSTDTQYF. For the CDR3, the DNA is TGTGCCAAGCGGGTAAGCACAGATACGCAGTATTTT.

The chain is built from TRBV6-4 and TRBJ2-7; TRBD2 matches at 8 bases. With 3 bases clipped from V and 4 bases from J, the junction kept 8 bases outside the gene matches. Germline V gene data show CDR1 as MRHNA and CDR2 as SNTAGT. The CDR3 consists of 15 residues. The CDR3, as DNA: TGTGCCAGCAGTGAAGGAGCGGGAGAACGGTACGAGCAGTACTTC. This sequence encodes CASSEGAGERYEQYF.

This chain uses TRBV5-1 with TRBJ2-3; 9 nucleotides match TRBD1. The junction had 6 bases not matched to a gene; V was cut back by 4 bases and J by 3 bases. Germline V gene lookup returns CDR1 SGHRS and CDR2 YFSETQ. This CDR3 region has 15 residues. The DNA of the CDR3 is TGCGCCAGCAGCCTAACAGGGGGCGAAACAGATACGCAGTATTTT. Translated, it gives CASSLTGGETDTQYF. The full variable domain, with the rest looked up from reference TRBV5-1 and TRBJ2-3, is KAGVTQTPRYLIKTRGQQVTLSCSPISGHRSVSWYQQTPGQGLQFLFEYFSETQRNKGNFPGRFSGRQFSNSRSEMNVSTLELGDSALYLCASSLTGGETDTQYFGPGTRLTVL.

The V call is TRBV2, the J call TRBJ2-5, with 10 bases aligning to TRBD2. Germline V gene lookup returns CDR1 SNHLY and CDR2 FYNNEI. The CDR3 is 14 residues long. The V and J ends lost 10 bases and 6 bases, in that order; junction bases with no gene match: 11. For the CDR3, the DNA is TGTGCCAACTCGCCTGCTAGCGGGAGCCAGACCCAGTACTTC. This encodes CANSPASGSQTQYF.

The CDR3 DNA follows: TGTGCCAGCAGCTTGGGTGCAGGGGAAGCAAAAAACATTCAGTACTTC. Protein: CASSLGAGEAKNIQYF. The chain is built from TRBV5-6 and TRBJ2-4, with D maybe TRBD1 (6 bases). This CDR3 spans 16 amino acids. CDR1 and CDR2 from the germline V gene are SGHDT and YYEEEE. Trimming removed 0 bases at V and 4 bases at J, with 14 bases between.

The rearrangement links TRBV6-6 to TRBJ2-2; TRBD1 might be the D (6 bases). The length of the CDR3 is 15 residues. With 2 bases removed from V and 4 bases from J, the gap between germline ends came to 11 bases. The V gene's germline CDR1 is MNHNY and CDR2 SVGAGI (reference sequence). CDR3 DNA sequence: TGTGCCAGCAGTTACCTCCAGGGGCCCACCGGGGAGCTGTTTTTT. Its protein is CASSYLQGPTGELFF.

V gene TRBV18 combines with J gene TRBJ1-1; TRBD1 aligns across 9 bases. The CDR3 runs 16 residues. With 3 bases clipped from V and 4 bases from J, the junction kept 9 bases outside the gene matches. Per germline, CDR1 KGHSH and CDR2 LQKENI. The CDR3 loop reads CASSPGTGRIGTEAFF. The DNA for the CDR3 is TGTGCCAGCTCACCCGGGACAGGGAGGATTGGCACTGAAGCTTTCTTT.

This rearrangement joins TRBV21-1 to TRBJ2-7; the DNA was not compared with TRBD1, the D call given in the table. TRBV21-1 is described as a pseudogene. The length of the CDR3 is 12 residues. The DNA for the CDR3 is TGTGCCAGCAGCAGACAACATCCCGAGCAGTACTTC. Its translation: CASSRQHPEQYF.

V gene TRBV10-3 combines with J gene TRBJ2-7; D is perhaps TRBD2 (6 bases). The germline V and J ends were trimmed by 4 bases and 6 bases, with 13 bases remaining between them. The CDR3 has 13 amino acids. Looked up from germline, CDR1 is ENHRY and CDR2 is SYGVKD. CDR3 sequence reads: CAISAPGVGEQYF. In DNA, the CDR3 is TGTGCCATCAGTGCCCCGGGAGTAGGCGAGCAGTACTTC.